The present entry profiles one T cell receptor (beta chain) with its context. Its antigen is unknown. Base qualities are not recorded, but no much larger clone differs from it by a single base. The source of the sample is a study of T cell repertoires in cytomegalovirus infection (dated by TCRdb to 2018 to 2020). As for the study more broadly: The HLA type of each donor mattered for the analysis, because public TCR beta signatures pointed to carriage of CMV infection along with the matching HLA type.

This sample was sequenced with an Illumina HiSeq 1500. Clones were called with MiXCR by TCRdb after fastp trimmed the public reads at Q25, and only in-frame beta chains were retained. Each CDR3 protein appears once, grouped with its most common genes and DNA. The sample data list more than 200,000 distinct CDR3 sequences, and approximately 8.3% of these were observed just once. The top ten constitute over 13% of the sample. Unmatched junction bases come to 9, with V trimmed by 1 base and J by 7 bases. According to the germline V gene (reference sequence), CDR1 reads DFQATT and CDR2 reads SNEGSKA. Taken from cysteine to phenylalanine, the CDR3 has 15 residues. Kept here is only the CDR3 DNA, which spans 45 bases and is read in frame from base 1. Results the study describes overall, beyond this receptor: In both this cohort and an independent cohort of some 370 donors, the cumulative frequency of public TCR beta family members distinguished carriers of CMV infection plus the relevant HLA type. In the ex vivo response, HLA-C-restricted CMV-specific TCR beta clonotypes were dominant, and in two of eight donors the single most frequent clonotype came from this HLA-C-restricted group.

The sequence joins TRBV20-1 to TRBJ2-3, with 9 junctional bases fitting TRBD2. The clonotype was recovered from a human donor in good health (CMV status not recorded). Some clones in this sample may be carry-over from other donors' samples. The sample taken for sequencing was PBMCs. The DNA sequence is as follows: TGCAGTGCTAGAGCGGTGGCGGGGGGGCCCCATACGCAGTATTTT. Translated, it reads CSARAVAGGPHTQYF.